Presented here are 3 T cell receptor beta chains from one specimen sequenced in a study of T-cell memory formation after mild COVID-19. One entry per CDR3 protein results from TCRdb running MiXCR on the 5' RACE reads. The data hold 350,000 to 400,000 distinct CDR3 sequences, with around 14% observed a single time. The sample was PBMCs or a T cell subset sorted from them (not recorded which). These receptor sequences come from a young man who had mild COVID-19 (a few samples of this study predate the infection). Cell type and time point are not known.

As for this clonotype: A junction end diverges from the germline sequence, so it may reflect a read error. The chain uses TRBV7-8 and TRBJ2-5; either TRBD1 or TRBD2 may fit D (5 bases each). The CDR3 has 16 amino acids. Germline lookup yields CDR1 SGHVS and CDR2 FQNEAQ. The DNA for the CDR3 is TGTGCCAGTAGCTTAGATCGCGTCCGGGGCACCGAGACCCAGTACTTC. The encoded protein is CASSLDRVRGTETQYF.

The chain combines TRBV27 with TRBJ2-2; no definite D call. The CDR3 is 13 residues long. Germline loops: CDR1 MNHEY, CDR2 SMNVEV (reference sequence). V was trimmed by 2 bases and J by 5 bases, leaving 6 bases between them. The CDR3 loop is CASSLMVTGELFF. DNA for the CDR3: TGTGCCAGCAGTTTAATGGTGACCGGGGAGCTGTTTTTT.

This chain links TRBV5-5 with TRBJ2-7; 12 positions agree with TRBD2. This CDR3 has 17 amino acids. CDR1 SGHKS and CDR2 YYEKEE come from the germline V gene (reference sequence). Trimming cost V 4 bases and J 4 bases; bases outside gene matches: 12. The CDR3 spells CASSPRLLAGGGYEQYV. The CDR3 DNA is TGTGCCAGCAGCCCGCGGTTACTAGCGGGGGGCGGGTACGAGCAGTACGTC.